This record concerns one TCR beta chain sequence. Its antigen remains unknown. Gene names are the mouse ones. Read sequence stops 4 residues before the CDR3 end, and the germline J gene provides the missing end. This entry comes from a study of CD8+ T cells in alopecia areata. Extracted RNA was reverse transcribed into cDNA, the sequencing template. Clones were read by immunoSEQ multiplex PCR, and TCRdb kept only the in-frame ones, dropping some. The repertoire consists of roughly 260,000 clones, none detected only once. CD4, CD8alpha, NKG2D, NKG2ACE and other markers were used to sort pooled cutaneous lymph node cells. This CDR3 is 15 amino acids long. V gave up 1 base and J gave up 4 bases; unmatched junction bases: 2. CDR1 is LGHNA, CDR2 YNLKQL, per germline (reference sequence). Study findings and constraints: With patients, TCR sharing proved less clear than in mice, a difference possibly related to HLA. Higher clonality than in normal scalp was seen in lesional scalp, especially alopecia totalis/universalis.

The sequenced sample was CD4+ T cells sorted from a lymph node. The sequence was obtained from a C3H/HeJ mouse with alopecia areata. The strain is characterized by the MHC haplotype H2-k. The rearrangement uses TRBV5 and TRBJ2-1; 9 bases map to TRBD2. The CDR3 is CASSQAGLGYAEQFF. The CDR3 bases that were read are TGTGCCAGCAGCCAAGCCGGACTGGGGTATGCT.